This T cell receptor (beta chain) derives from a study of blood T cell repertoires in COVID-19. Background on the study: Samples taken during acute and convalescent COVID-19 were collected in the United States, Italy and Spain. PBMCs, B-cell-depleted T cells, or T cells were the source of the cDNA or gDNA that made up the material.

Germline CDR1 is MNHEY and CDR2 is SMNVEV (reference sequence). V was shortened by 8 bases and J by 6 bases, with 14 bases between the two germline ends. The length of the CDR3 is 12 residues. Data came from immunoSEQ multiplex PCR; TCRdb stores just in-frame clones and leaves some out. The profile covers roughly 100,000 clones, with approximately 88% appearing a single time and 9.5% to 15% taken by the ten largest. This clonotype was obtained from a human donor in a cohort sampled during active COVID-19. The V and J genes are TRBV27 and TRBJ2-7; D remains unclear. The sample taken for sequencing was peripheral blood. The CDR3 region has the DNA TGTGCCAGCGGCTTTCCTGGCTCCGAGCAGTACTTC. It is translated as CASGFPGSEQYF.